This T cell receptor (beta chain) was sequenced for a study of shared clonotypes between healthy human individuals. At the level of the study: The study drew on a couple of women and three men aged 18 to 49 as donors.

TCRdb's table, derived via immunoSEQ multiplex PCR, lists solely in-frame clones and lacks some. Among roughly 2,000,000 clones listed, around 93% were seen once. Broader study findings: Between a handful of donors, naive CD4 clonotypes were shared at a level of about 5%. Only a few donors were included, so the genetic and exposure-history diversity represented was limited. Generally, estimated richness proved larger in naive subsets than it did in memory subsets.

This clone was seen once. Its antigen remains unknown. Naive CD8 cells lacked CD45RO and underwent positive selection for CCR7, leaving out terminally differentiated effector memory CD45RA+ cells. In germline, CDR1 is MNHNY, CDR2 SVGAGI (reference sequence). The CDR3 has 13 amino acids. The junction had 6 bases not matched to a gene; V was cut back by 8 bases and J by 3 bases. The chain carries TRBV6-6 and TRBJ2-7, with TRBD2 matching 8 bases. Sequences were obtained from naive CD8+ T cells from PBMCs. This clonotype originated in a man between 18 and 29 years old in good health. Some clones in this sample may be carry-over from other donors' samples. CDR3 DNA: TGTGCCAGCCGGGGGGGTACCGACTACGAGCAGTACTTC. This sequence encodes CASRGGTDYEQYF.